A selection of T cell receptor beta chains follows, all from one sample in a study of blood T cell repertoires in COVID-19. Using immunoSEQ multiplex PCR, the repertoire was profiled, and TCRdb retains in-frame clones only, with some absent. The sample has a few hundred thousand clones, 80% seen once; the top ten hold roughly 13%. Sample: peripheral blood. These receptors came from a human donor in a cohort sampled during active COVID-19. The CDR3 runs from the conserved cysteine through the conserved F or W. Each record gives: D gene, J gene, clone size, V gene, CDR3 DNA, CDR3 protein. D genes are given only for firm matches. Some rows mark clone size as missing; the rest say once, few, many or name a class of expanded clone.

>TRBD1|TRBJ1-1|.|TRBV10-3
TGTGCCATCAGTGCGGGGACAGGGCTGAACACTGAAGCTTTCTTT
CAISAGTGLNTEAFF
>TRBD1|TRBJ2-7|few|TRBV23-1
TGCGCCAGCAGTCTCAAAAAGACAGGGGGCGAGCAGTACTTC
CASSLKKTGGEQYF
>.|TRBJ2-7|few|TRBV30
TGTGCCTGGAGCGCGAACTACGAGCAGTACTTC
CAWSANYEQYF
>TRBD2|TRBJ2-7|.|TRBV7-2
TGTGCCAGCAGCTTAGGTGGGGGGGGCTACGAGCAGTACTTC
CASSLGGGGYEQYF
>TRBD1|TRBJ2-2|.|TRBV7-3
TGTGCCAGCAGATCGACAGGGGCGGGTGACGGGGAGCTGTTTTTT
CASRSTGAGDGELFF
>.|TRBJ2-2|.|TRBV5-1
TGCGCCAGCAGCTTTGTTGTGACAGGCGGGACCGGGGAGCTGTTTTTT
CASSFVVTGGTGELFF
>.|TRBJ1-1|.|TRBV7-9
TGTGCCAGCAGAACGACAGAGAACACTGAAGCTTTCTTT
CASRTTENTEAFF
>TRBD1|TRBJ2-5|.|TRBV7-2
TGTGCCAGCAGCCGCGGGACAGGGTGGTCGGAGACCCAGTACTTC
CASSRGTGWSETQYF
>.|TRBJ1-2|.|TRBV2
TGTGCCAGCAGTGAAATACAGTTAGCTAACTATGGCTACACCTTC
CASSEIQLANYGYTF
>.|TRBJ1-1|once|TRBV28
TGTGCCAGCAGTTACCACCGGGGGATGAACACTGAAGCTTTCTTT
CASSYHRGMNTEAFF
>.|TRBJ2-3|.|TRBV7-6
TGTGCCAGCAGCCTTCTCTCGGATACGCAGTATTTT
CASSLLSDTQYF